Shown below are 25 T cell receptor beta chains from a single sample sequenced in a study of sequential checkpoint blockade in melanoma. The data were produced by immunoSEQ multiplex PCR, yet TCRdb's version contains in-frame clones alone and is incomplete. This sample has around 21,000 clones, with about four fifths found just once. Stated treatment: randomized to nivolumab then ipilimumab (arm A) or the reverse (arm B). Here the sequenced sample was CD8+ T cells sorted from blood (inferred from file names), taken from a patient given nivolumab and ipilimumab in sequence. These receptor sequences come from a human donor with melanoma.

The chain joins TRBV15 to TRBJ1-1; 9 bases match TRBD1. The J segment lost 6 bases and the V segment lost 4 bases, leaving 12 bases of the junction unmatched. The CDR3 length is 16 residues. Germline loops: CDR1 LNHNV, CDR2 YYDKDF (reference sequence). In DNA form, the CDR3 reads TGTGCCACCAGCAACGTGGACAGGGGCGCTGTGGCTGAAGCTTTCTTT. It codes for CATSNVDRGAVAEAFF.

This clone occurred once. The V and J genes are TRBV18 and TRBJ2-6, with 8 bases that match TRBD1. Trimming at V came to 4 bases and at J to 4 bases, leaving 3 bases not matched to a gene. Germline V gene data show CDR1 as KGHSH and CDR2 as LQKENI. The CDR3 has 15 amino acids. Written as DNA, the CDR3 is TGTGCCAGCTCACGGACAGGGCTCGGGGCCAACGTCCTGACTTTC. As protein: CASSRTGLGANVLTF.

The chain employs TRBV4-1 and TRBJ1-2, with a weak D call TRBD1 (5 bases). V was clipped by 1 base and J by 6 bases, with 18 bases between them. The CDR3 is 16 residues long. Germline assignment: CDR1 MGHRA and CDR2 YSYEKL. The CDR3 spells CASSQAFDSSVHGYTF. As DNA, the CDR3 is TGCGCCAGCAGCCAAGCCTTTGACAGTTCGGTACATGGCTACACCTTC.

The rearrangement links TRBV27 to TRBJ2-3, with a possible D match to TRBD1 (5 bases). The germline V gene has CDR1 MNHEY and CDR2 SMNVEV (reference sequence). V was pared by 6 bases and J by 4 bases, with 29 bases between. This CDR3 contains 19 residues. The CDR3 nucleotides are TGTGCCAGCAGCAATAGGGGCTCCACACGCCTGGACCCCCCAGATACGCAGTATTTT. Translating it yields CASSNRGSTRLDPPDTQYF.

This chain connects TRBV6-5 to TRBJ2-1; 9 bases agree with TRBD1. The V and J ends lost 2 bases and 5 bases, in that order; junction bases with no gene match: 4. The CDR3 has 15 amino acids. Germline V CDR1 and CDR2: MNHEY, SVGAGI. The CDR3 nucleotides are TGTGCCAGCAGTTACCCGGGACAGGGTAACAATGAGCAGTTCTTC. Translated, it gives CASSYPGQGNNEQFF.

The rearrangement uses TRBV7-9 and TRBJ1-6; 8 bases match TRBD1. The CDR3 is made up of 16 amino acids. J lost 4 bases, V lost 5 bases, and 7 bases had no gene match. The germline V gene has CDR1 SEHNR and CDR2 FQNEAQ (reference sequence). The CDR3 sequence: CASSPGQGEYNSPLHF. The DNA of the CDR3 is TGTGCCAGCAGCCCAGGACAGGGAGAGTATAATTCACCCCTCCACTTT.

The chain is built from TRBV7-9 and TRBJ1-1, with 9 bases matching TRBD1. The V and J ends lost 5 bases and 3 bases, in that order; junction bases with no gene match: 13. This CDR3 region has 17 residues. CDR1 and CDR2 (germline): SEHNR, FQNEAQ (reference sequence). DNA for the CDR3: TGTGCCAGCAGCCCCCCGGGGACAGGGATGGGGTACACTGAAGCTTTCTTT. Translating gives CASSPPGTGMGYTEAFF.

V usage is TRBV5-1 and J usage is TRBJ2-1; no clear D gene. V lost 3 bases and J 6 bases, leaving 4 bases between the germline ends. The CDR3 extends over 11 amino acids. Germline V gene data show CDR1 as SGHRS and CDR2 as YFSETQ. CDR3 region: CASSSGNEQFF. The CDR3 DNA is TGCGCCAGCAGCTCGGGCAATGAGCAGTTCTTC.

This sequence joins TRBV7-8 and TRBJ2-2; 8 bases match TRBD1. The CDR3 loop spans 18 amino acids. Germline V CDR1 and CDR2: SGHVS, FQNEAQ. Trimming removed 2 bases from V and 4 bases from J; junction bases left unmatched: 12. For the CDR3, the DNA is TGTGCCAGCAGCTTAAAACCCCACCCGGACAGGGTCACCGGGGAGCTGTTTTTT. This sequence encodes CASSLKPHPDRVTGELFF.

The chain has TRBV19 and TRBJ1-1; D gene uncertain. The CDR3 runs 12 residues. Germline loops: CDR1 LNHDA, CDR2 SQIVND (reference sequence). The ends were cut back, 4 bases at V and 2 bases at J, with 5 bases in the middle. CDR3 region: CASSTGNTEAFF. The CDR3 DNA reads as TGTGCCAGTAGTACGGGAAACACTGAAGCTTTCTTT.

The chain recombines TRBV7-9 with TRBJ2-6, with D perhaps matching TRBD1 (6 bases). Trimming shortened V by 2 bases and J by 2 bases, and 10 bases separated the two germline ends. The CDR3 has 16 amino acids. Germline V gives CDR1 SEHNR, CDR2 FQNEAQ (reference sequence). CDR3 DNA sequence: TGTGCCAGCAGCTTATACAGGGTCACTGGGGCCAACGTCCTGACTTTC. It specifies CASSLYRVTGANVLTF.

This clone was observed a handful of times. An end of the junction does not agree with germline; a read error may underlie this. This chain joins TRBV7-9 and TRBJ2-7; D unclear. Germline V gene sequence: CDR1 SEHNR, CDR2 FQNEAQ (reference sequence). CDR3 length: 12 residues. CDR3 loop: CASSLVSHEQYF. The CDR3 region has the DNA TGTGCCAGCAGCTTAGTCTCCCACGAGCAGTACTTC.

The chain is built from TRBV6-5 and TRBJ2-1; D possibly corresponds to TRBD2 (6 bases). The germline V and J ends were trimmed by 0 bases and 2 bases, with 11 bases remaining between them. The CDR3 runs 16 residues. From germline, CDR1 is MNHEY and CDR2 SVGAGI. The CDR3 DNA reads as TGTGCCAGCAGTTACTCGAAACGGGGGACCTACAATGAGCAGTTCTTC. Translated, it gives CASSYSKRGTYNEQFF.

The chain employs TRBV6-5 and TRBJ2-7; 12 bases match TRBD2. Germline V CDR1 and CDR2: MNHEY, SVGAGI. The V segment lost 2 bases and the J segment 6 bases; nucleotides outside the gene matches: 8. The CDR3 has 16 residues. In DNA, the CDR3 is TGTGCCAGCAGTTACCGGCGACTAGCGGGGGTTTTCGAGCAGTACTTC. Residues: CASSYRRLAGVFEQYF.

In DNA form, the CDR3 reads TGTGCCACCCAGGGAACAGGGAAAGGAGGCTACACCTTC. Translation: CATQGTGKGGYTF. The chain uses TRBV9 and TRBJ1-2, with D possibly being TRBD1 (6 bases). Germline lookup yields CDR1 SGDLS and CDR2 YYNGEE. The CDR3 contains 13 residues. V gave up 9 bases and J gave up 8 bases, with 20 bases separating them.

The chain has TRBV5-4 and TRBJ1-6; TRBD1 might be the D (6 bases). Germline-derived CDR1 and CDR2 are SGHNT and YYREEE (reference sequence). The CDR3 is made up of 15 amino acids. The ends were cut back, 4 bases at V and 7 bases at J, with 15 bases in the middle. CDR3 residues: CASSPSGGGNSPLHF. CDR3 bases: TGTGCCAGCAGCCCCTCGGGAGGGGGGAATTCACCCCTCCACTTT.

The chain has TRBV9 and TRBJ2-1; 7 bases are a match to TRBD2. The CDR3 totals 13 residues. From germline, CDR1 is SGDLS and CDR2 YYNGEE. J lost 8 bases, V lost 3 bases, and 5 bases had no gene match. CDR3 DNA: TGTGCCAGCAGCGCCCGGGGGGTTGATGAGCAGTTCTTC. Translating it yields CASSARGVDEQFF.

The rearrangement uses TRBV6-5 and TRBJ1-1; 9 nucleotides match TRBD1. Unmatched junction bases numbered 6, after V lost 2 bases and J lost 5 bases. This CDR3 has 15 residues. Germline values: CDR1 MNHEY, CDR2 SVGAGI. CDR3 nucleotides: TGTGCCAGCAGTTACCCGGGACAGGGAGAGACTGAAGCTTTCTTT. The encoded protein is CASSYPGQGETEAFF.

The CDR3 is CASKSDRSVSSNQPQHF. In DNA form, the CDR3 reads TGTGCCAGTAAGTCAGACAGAAGCGTTTCGAGCAATCAGCCCCAGCATTTT. The rearrangement uses TRBV19 and TRBJ1-5; possibly TRBD1 for D (5 bases). The CDR3 totals 17 residues. V was shortened by 7 bases and J by 1 base, with 20 bases between the two germline ends. Germline assignment: CDR1 LNHDA and CDR2 SQIVND (reference sequence).

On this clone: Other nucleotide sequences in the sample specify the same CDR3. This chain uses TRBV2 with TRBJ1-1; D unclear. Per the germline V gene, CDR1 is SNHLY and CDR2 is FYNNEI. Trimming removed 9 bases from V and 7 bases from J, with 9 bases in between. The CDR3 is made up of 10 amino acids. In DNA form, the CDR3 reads TGTGCCAGTGTCGGTGTTGAAGCTTTCTTT. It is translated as CASVGVEAFF.

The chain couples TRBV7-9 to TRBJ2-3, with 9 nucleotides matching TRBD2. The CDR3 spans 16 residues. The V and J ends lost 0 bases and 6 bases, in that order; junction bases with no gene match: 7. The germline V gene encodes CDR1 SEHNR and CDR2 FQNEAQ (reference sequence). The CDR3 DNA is TGTGCCAGCAGCTTAGCCGGGACTAGCTCCCTCGATACGCAGTATTTT. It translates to CASSLAGTSSLDTQYF.

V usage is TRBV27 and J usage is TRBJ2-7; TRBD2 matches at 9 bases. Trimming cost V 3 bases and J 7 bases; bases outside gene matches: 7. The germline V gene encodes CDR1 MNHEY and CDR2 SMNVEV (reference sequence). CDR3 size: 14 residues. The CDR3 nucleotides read TGTGCCAGCAGTTTCGGGACTAGCTTGGGGGAGCAGTACTTC. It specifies CASSFGTSLGEQYF.

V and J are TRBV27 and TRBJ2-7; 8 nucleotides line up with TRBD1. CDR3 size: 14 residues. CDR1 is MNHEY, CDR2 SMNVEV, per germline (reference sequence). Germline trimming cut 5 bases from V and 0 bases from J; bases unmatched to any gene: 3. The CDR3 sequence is CASSPTGASYEQYF. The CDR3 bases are TGTGCCAGCAGTCCGACAGGGGCCTCCTACGAGCAGTACTTC.

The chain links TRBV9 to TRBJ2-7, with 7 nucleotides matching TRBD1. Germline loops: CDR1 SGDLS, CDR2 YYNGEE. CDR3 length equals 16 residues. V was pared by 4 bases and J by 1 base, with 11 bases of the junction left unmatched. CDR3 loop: CASSPGGGQGSYEQYF. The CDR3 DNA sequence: TGTGCCAGCAGCCCAGGGGGTGGGCAGGGGTCCTACGAGCAGTACTTC.

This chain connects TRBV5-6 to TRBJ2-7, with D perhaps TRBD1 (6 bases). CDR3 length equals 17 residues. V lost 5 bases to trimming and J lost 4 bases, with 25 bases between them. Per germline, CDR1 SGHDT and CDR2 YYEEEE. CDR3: CASSLEVGADYSYEQYF. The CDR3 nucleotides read TGTGCCAGCAGTCTGGAGGTGGGGGCGGATTACTCATACGAGCAGTACTTC. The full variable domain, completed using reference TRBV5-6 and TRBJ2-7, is DAGVTQSPTHLIKTRGQQVTLRCSPKSGHDTVSWYQQALGQGPQFIFQYYEEEERQRGNFPDRFSGHQFPNYSSELNVNALLLGDSALYLCASSLEVGADYSYEQYFGPGTRLTVT.